This T cell receptor (beta chain) comes out of a study of response to subunit inactivated influenza vaccine. Using its own MiXCR run on the RT-PCR reads, TCRdb lists one record per CDR3 protein. The table shows approximately 530,000 distinct CDR3 sequences, with about an eighth occurring only once. CDR1 and CDR2 from the germline V gene are SGHAT and FQNNGV. The CDR3 contains 17 residues. V was pared by 5 bases and J by 4 bases, with 11 bases of the junction left unmatched. Whole-study results and caveats: Only a handful of new T cells, the authors suggested, are recruited with each seasonal influenza vaccination.

As concerns this clonotype: The antigen remains undetermined.

Sequences were derived from PBMCs from blood, sampled around seven weeks after vaccination. The sequence was obtained from a middle-aged man who received an inactivated influenza vaccine. The V call is TRBV11-2, the J call TRBJ2-2; 9 nucleotides match TRBD1. The CDR3 spells CASSPRGTGLGTGELFF. The CDR3 DNA follows: TGTGCCAGCAGCCCCCGAGGGACAGGGTTAGGCACCGGGGAGCTGTTTTTT.